The 5 T cell receptor beta chains below were found in one sample sequenced in a study of beta chain features in type 1 diabetes. Reverse transcribing all isolated RNA meant expressed TCRB transcripts were sequenced. Clones were sequenced by immunoSEQ multiplex PCR, and TCRdb holds only the in-frame ones, with some missing. The table records 300,000 or so clones, approximately 8% of them present only once. The sample consisted of central memory CD4+ T cells from blood. These receptors were taken from a woman under 30 in good health.

This clone was observed a few times. The chain is built from TRBV19 and TRBJ2-7; D remains unclear. The CDR3 covers 13 residues. Per the germline V gene, CDR1 is LNHDA and CDR2 is SQIVND (reference sequence). V lost 5 bases to trimming and J lost 4 bases, with 12 bases between them. In DNA, the CDR3 is TGTGCCAGTAGTCGAAACAGTGGATACGAGCAGTACTTC. This codes for CASSRNSGYEQYF.

The chain couples TRBV7-3 to TRBJ2-3, with D unresolved. The germline gives CDR1 SGHTA, CDR2 FQGTGA. The CDR3 is 13 amino acids. Trimming removed 1 base from V and 5 bases from J, with 7 bases in between. CDR3 nucleotides: TGTGCCAGCAGCTTAAATCGCGGAGATACGCAGTATTTT. Amino acid sequence: CASSLNRGDTQYF.

The gene calls are TRBV5-1 and TRBJ1-2, with TRBD1 matching over 7 bases. V dropped 1 base and J dropped 3; count of bases not matched to a gene: 3. The CDR3 is 14 amino acids. Germline V CDR1 and CDR2: SGHRS, YFSETQ. CDR3 loop: CASSLRDSDYGYTF. The CDR3 nucleotides are TGCGCCAGCAGCTTGCGGGACAGCGACTATGGCTACACCTTC. Looking up the rest from reference TRBV5-1 and TRBJ1-2 gives the full variable domain: KAGVTQTPRYLIKTRGQQVTLSCSPISGHRSVSWYQQTPGQGLQFLFEYFSETQRNKGNFPGRFSGRQFSNSRSEMNVSTLELGDSALYLCASSLRDSDYGYTFGSGTRLTVV.

The sample holds a few counts of this clone. The chain uses TRBV27 and TRBJ1-4, with D possibly matching TRBD1 (6 bases). From germline, CDR1 is MNHEY and CDR2 SMNVEV (reference sequence). Trimming removed 5 bases at V and 7 bases at J, with 11 bases between. The CDR3 runs 13 residues. CDR3 in amino acids: CASSPTGGEKLFF. The CDR3 DNA follows: TGTGCCAGCAGTCCGACAGGAGGTGAAAAACTGTTTTTT.

The chain links TRBV10-3 to TRBJ2-1; 10 nucleotides line up with TRBD2. The J segment lost 8 bases and the V segment lost 2 bases, leaving 6 bases of the junction unmatched. The CDR3 spans 15 residues. Germline V gene sequence: CDR1 ENHRY, CDR2 SYGVKD. The CDR3 nucleotides are TGTGCCATCAGTGAGCAGGGACTAGCGTTGGATGAGCAGTTCTTC. Translation: CAISEQGLALDEQFF.